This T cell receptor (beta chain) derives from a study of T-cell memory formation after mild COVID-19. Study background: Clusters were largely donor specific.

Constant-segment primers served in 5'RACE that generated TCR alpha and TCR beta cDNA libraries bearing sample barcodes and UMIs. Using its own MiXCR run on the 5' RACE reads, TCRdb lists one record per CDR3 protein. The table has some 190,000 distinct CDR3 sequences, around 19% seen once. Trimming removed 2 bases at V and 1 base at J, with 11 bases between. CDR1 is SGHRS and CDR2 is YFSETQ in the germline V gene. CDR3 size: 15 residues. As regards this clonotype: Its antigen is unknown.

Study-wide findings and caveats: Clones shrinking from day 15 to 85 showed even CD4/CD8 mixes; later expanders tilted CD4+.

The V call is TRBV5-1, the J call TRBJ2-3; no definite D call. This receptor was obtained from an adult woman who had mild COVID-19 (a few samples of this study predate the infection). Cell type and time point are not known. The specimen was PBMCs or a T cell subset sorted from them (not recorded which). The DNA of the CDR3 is TGCGCCAGCAGCTTAGAGAGCAGCCGCACAGATACGCAGTATTTT. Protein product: CASSLESSRTDTQYF. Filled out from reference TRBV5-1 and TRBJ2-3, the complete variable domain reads KAGVTQTPRYLIKTRGQQVTLSCSPISGHRSVSWYQQTPGQGLQFLFEYFSETQRNKGNFPGRFSGRQFSNSRSEMNVSTLELGDSALYLCASSLESSRTDTQYFGPGTRLTVL.